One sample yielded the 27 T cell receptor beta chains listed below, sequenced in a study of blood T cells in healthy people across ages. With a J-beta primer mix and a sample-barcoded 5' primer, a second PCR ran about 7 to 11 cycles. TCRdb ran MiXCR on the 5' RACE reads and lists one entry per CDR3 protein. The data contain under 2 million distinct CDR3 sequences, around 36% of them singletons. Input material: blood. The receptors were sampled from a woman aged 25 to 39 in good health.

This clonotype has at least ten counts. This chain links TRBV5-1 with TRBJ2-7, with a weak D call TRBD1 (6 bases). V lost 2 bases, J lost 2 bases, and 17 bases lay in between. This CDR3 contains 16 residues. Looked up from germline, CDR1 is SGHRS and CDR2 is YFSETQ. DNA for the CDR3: TGCGCCAGCAGCTTCTCCGGACAGATCTATCCCTACGAGCAGTACTTC. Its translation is CASSFSGQIYPYEQYF.

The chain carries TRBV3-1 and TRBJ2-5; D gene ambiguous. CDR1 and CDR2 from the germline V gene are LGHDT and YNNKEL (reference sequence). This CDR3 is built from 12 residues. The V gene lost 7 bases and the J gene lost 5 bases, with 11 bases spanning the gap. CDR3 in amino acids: CASNQDEETQYF. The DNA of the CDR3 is TGTGCCAGCAACCAGGATGAGGAGACCCAGTACTTC.

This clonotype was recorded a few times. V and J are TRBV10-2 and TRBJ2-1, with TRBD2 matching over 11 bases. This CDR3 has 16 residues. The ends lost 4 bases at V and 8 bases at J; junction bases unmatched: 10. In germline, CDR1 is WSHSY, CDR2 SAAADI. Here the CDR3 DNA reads TGCGCCAGCAGTGTTCGCCTAGCGGGGGGCGGGGATGAGCAGTTCTTC. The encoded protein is CASSVRLAGGGDEQFF.

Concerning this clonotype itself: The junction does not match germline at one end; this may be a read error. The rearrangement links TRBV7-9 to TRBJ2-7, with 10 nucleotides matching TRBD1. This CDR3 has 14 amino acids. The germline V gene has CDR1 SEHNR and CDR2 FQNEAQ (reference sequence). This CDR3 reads CASSQGTGVEERYF. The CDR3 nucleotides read TGTGCCAGCAGCCAAGGGACAGGGGTCGAAGAGCGGTACTTC.

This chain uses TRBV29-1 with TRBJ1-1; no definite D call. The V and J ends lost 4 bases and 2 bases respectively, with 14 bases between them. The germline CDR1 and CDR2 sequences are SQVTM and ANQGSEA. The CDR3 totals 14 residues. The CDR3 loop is CSVVGEGANTEAFF. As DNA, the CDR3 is TGCAGCGTTGTTGGAGAGGGCGCAAACACTGAAGCTTTCTTT.

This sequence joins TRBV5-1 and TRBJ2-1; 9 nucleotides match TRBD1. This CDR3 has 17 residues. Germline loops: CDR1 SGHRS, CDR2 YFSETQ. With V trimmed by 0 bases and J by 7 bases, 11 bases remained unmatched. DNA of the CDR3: TGCGCCAGCAGCTTGGTGGGGGCGGGACAGGGAGGAAATGAGCAGTTCTTC. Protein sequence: CASSLVGAGQGGNEQFF.

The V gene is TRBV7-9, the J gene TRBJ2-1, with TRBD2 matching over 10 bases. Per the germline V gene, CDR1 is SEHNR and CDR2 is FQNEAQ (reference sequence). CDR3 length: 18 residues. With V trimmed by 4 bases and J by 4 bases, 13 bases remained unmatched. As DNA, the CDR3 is TGTGCCAGCAGCTCAAGGTGGGCTAGCGGGAGCTCTTACAATGAGCAGTTCTTC. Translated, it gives CASSSRWASGSSYNEQFF.

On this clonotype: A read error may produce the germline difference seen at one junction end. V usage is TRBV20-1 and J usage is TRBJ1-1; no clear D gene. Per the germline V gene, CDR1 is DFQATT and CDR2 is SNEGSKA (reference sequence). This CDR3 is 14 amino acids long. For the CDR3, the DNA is TGCAGTGCTAACGGCAGCCCGATGAACATTGAAGCTTTCTTT. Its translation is CSANGSPMNIEAFF.

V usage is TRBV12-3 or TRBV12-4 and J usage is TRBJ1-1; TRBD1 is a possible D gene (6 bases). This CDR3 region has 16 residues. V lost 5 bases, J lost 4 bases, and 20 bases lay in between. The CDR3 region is CASSPRDIQFGTEAFF. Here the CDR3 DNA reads TGTGCCAGCAGTCCCCGGGACATACAATTTGGCACTGAAGCTTTCTTT.

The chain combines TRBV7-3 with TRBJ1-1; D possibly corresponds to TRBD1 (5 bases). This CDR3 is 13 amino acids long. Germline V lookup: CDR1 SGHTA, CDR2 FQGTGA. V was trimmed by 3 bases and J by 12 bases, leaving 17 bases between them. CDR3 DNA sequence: TGTGCCAGCAGCTTCGAAGAGGCGACAGTCCCTTTCTTT. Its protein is CASSFEEATVPFF.

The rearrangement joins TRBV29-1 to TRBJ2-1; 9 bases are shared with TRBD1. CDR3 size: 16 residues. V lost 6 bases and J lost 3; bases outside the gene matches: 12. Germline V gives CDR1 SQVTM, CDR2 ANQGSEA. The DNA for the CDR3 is TGCAGCGTGGATAAGGCGGACAGGGGACTCTACAATGAGCAGTTCTTC. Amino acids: CSVDKADRGLYNEQFF.

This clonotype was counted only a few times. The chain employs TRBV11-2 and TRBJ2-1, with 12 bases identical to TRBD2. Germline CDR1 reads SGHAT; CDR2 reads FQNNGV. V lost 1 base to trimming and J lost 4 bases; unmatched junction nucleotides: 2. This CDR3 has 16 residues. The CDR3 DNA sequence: TGTGCCAGCAGCTTAGCTAGCGGGAGGGGTTACAATGAGCAGTTCTTC. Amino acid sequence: CASSLASGRGYNEQFF.

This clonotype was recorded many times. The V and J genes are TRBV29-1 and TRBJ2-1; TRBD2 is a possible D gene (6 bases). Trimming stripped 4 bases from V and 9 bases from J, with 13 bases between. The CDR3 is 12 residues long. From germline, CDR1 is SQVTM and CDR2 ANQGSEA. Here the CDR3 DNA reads TGCAGCGTTGGGGACGGGAGAGGTGAGCAGTTCTTC. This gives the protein CSVGDGRGEQFF.

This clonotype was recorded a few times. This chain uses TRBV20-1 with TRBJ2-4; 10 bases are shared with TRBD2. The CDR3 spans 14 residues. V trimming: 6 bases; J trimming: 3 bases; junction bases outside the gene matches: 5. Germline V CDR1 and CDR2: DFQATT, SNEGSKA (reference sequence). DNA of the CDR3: TGCAGTGCAGAGCGGGAGGGGGTCAAAAACATTCAGTACTTC. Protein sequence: CSAEREGVKNIQYF.

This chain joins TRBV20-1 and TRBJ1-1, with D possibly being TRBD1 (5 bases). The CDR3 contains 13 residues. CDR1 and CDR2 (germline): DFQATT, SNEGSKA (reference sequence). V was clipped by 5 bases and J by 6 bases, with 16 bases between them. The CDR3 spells CSAGGRGKAEAFF. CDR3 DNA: TGCAGTGCTGGGGGACGAGGGAAAGCTGAAGCTTTCTTT.

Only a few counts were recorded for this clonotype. CDR3 in amino acids: CASSFRISLSTDTQYF. CDR3 nucleotides: TGTGCCAGCAGCTTCAGAATCTCTCTGAGCACAGATACGCAGTATTTT. The gene calls are TRBV7-9 and TRBJ2-3; no reliable D call. CDR3 length: 16 residues. Deletions cut 3 bases from V and 0 bases from J, with 13 bases between. Germline V lookup: CDR1 SEHNR, CDR2 FQNEAQ (reference sequence).

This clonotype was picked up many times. CDR3 nucleotide sequence: TGCGCCAGCAGCCCCGGACAGGTAGCCTACGAGCAGTACTTC. Its protein product is CASSPGQVAYEQYF. This chain joins TRBV5-1 and TRBJ2-7; 7 bases align to TRBD1. V lost 4 bases, J lost 2 bases, and 6 bases stayed unmatched. Germline CDR1 is SGHRS and CDR2 is YFSETQ. The CDR3 is 14 residues long.

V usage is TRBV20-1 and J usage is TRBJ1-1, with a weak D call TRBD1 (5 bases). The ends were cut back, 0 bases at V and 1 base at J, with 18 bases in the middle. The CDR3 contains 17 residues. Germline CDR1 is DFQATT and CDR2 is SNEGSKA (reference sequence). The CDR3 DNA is TGCAGTGCTAGAGAAGAGGGGCGGAGGCTGGCGAACACTGAAGCTTTCTTT. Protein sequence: CSAREEGRRLANTEAFF.

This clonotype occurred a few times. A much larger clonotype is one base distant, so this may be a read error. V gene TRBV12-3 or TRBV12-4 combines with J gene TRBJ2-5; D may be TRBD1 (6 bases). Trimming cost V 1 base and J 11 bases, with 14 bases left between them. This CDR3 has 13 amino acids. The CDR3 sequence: CASSLGTVNEQYF. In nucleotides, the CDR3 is TGTGCCAGCAGTTTAGGGACAGTCAATGAGCAGTACTTC.

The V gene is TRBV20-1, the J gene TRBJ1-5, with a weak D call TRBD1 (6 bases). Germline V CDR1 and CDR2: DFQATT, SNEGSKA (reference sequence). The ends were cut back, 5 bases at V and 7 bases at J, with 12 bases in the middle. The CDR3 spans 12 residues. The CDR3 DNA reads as TGCAGTGCTCCAGGGGTGGGGCAGCCCCAGCATTTT. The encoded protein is CSAPGVGQPQHF.

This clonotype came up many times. CDR3 loop: CSAFGQGAYNEQFF. CDR3 bases: TGCAGCGCCTTCGGACAGGGGGCGTACAATGAGCAGTTCTTC. The J gene is TRBJ2-1, the V gene TRBV29-1; TRBD1 aligns across 11 bases. The length of the CDR3 is 14 residues. Germline-derived CDR1 and CDR2 are SQVTM and ANQGSEA. The trim removed 7 bases at V and 4 bases at J, leaving 6 bases unmatched.

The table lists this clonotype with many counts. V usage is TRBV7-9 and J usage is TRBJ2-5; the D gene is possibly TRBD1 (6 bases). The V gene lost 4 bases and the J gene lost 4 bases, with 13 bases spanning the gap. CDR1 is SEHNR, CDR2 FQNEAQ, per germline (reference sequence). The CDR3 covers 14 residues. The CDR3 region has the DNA TGTGCCAGCAGCTCTTCAGGGGTAGGAGAGACCCAGTACTTC. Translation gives CASSSSGVGETQYF. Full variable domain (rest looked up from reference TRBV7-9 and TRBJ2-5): DTGVSQNPRHKITKRGQNVTFRCDPISEHNRLYWYRQTLGQGPEFLTYFQNEAQLEKSRLLSDRFSAERPKGSFSTLEIQRTEQGDSAMYLCASSSSGVGETQYFGPGTRLLVL.

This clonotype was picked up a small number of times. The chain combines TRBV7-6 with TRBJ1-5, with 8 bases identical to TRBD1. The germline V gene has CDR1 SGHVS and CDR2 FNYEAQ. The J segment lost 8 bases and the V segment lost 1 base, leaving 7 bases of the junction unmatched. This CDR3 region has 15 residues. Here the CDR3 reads CASSLEAGGMEPQHF. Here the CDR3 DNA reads TGTGCCAGCAGCTTAGAAGCAGGGGGCATGGAGCCCCAGCATTTT.

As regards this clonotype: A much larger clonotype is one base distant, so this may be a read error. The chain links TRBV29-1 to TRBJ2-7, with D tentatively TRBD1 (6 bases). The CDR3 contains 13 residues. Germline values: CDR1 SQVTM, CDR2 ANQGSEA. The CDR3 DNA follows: TGCAGCATTGACCGGGACAACTCCTACGAGCAGTACTTC. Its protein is CSIDRDNSYEQYF.

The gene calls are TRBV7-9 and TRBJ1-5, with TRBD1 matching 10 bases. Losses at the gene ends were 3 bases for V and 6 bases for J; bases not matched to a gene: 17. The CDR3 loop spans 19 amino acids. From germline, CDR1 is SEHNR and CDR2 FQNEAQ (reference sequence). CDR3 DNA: TGTGCCAGCAGCTTTGAGCCTTCCGGGACAGGGGACAAGGGTCAGCCCCAGCATTTT. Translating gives CASSFEPSGTGDKGQPQHF.

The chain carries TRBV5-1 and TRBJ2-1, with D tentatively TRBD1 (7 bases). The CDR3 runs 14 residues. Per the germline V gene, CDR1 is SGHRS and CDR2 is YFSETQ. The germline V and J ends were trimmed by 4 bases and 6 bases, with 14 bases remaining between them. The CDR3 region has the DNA TGCGCCAGCAGCGTCGGAGGGGGCGGCAATGAGCAGTTCTTC. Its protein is CASSVGGGGNEQFF.

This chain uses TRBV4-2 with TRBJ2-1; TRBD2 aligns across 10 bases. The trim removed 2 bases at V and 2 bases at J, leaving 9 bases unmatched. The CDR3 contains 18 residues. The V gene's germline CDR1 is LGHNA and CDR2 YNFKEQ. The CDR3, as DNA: TGTGCCAGCAGCCAACGGGTTGCCGGGACTAGCGCCTACAATGAGCAGTTCTTC. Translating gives CASSQRVAGTSAYNEQFF.